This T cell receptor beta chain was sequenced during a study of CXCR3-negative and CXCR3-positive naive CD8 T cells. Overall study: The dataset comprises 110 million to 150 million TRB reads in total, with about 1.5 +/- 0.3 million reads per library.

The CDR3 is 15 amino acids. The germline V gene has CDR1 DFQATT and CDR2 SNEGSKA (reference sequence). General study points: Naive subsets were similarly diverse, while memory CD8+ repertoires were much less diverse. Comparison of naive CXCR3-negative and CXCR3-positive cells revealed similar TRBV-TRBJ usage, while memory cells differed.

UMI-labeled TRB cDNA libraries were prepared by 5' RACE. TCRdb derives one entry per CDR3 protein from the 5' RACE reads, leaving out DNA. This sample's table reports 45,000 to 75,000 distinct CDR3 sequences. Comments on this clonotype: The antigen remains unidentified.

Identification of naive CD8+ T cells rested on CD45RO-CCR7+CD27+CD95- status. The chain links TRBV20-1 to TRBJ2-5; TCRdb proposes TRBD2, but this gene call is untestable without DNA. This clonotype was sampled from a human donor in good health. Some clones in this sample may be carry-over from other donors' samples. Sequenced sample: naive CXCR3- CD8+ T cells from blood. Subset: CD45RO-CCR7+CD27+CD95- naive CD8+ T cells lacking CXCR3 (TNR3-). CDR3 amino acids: CSARELAGGQETQYF.